This T cell receptor (beta chain) was profiled in a study of blood T cell repertoires in COVID-19. Measured with immunoSEQ multiplex PCR; TCRdb has only the in-frame clones, and not every one. The table includes about 240,000 clones, 87% detected once. Germline assignment: CDR1 ENHRY and CDR2 SYGVKD. V was pared by 6 bases and J by 1 base, with 16 bases between. The CDR3 has 17 residues. The receptor was isolated from a man in his 60s who had recovered from COVID-19. Sequencing was performed on peripheral blood. The chain recombines TRBV10-3 with TRBJ1-6; TRBD1 is a possible D gene (6 bases). The CDR3 DNA follows: TGTGCCATCAGGGACAGAAGGGGTCCTTCCTATAATTCACCCCTCCACTTT. Translation gives CAIRDRRGPSYNSPLHF.